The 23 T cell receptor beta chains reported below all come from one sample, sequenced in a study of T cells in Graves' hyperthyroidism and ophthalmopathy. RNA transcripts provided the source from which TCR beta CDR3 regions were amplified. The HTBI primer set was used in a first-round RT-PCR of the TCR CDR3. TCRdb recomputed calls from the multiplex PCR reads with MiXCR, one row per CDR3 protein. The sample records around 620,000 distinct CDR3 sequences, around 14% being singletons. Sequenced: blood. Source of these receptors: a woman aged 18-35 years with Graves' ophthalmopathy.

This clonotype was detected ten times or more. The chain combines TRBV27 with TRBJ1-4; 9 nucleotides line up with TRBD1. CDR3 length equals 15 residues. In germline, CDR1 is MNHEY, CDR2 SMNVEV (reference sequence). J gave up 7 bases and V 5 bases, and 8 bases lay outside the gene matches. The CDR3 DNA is TGTGCCAGCAGTACCCTACAGGGGGCATTTGAAAAACTGTTTTTT. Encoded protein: CASSTLQGAFEKLFF.

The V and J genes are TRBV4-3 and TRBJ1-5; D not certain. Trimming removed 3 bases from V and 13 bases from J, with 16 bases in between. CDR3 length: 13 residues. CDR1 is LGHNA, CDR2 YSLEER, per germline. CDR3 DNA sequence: TGCGCCAGCAGCCATTTCCAGGACGGGTCGCAGCATTTT. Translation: CASSHFQDGSQHF.

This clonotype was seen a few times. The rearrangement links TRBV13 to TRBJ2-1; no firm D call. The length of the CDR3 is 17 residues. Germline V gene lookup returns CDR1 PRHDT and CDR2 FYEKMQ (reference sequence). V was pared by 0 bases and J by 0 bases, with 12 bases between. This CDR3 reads CASSLGRALSSYNEQFF. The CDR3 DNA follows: TGTGCCAGCAGCTTAGGCCGGGCGCTGAGCTCCTACAATGAGCAGTTCTTC.

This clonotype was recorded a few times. The CDR3 sequence is CASSQRPGLHTDTQYF. The CDR3 DNA reads as TGTGCCAGCAGCCAACGTCCGGGACTACACACAGATACGCAGTATTTT. The chain is built from TRBV4-2 and TRBJ2-3, with 7 bases lining up with TRBD2. The CDR3 loop spans 16 amino acids. After removal of 2 bases from V and 2 bases from J, the junction contained 7 bases not matched to a gene. Germline V lookup: CDR1 LGHNA, CDR2 YNFKEQ.

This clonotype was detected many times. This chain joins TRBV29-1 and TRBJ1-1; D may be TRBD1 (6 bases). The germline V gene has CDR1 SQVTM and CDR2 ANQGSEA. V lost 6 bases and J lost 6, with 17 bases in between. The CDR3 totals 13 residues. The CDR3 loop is CSVDEGGGSEAFF. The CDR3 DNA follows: TGCAGCGTAGACGAGGGTGGGGGCTCTGAAGCTTTCTTT.

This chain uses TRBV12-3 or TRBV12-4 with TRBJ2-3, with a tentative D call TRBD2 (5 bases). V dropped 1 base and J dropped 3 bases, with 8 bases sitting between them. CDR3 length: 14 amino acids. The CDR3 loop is CASSLGPGTDTQYF. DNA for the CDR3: TGTGCCAGCAGTTTAGGTCCGGGAACAGATACGCAGTATTTT.

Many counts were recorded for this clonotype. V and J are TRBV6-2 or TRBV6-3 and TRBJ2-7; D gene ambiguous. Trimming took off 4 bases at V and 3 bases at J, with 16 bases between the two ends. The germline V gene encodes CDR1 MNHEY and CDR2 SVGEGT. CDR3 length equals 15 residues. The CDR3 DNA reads TGTGCCAGCAGTTTCCTTTCCCCTCCTAACTACGAGCAGTACTTC. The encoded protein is CASSFLSPPNYEQYF.

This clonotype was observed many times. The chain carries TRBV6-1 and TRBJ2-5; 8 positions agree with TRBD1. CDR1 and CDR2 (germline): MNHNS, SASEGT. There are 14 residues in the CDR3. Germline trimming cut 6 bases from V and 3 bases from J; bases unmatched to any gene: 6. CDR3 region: CASRLRGLEETQYF. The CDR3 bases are TGTGCCAGCAGGCTCAGGGGGCTGGAAGAGACCCAGTACTTC.

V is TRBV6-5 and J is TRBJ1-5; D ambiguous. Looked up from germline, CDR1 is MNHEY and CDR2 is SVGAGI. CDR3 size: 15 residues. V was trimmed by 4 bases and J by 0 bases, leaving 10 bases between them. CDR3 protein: CASSSRHYSNQPQHF. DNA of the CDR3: TGTGCCAGCAGTTCCCGACACTATAGCAATCAGCCCCAGCATTTT.

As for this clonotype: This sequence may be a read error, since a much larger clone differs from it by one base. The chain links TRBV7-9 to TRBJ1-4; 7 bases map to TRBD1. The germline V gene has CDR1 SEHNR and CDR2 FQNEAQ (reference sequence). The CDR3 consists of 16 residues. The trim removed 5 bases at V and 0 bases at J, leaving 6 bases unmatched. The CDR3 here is CASSPETGTTNEKLFF. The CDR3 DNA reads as TGTGCCAGCAGCCCCGAGACAGGGACAACTAATGAAAAACTGTTTTTT.

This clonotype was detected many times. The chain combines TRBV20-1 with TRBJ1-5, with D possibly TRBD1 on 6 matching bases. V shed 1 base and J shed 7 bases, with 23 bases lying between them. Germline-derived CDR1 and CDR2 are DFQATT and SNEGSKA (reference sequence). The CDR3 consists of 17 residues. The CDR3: CSARVLTGGQGLQPQHF. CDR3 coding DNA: TGCAGTGCTAGAGTTCTTACCGGCGGGCAGGGGTTACAGCCCCAGCATTTT.

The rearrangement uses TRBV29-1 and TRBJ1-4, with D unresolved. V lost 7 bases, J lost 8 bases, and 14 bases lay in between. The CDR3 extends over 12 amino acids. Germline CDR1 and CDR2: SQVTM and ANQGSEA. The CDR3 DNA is TGCAGCGGTTTAGCAGGACGGGAAAAACTGTTTTTT. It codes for CSGLAGREKLFF.

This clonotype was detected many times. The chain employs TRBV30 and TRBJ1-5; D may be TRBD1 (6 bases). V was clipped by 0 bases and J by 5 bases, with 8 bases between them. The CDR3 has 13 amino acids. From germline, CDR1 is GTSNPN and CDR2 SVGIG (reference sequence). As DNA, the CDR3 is TGTGCCTGGAGTGTCTCAGGGGATCAGCCCCAGCATTTT. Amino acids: CAWSVSGDQPQHF. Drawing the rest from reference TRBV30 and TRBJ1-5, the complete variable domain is SQTIHQWPATLVQPVGSPLSLECTVEGTSNPNLYWYRQAAGRGLQLLFYSVGIGQISSEVPQNLSASRPQDRQFILSSKKLLLSDSGFYLCAWSVSGDQPQHFGDGTRLSIL.

The DNA for the CDR3 is TGTGCCAGCAGCCAAGAGACCGCCTCCCTCACCGGGGAGCTGTTTTTT. It is translated as CASSQETASLTGELFF. The V gene is TRBV4-2, the J gene TRBJ2-2, with D unresolved. The germline V and J ends were trimmed by 0 bases and 4 bases, with 12 bases remaining between them. This CDR3 comprises 16 residues. Germline CDR1 and CDR2: LGHNA and YNFKEQ.

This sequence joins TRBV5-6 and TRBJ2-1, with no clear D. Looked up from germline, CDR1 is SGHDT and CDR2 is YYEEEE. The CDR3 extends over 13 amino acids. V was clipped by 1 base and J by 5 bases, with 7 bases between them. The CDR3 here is CASSLPPDNEQFF. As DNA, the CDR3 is TGTGCCAGCAGCTTGCCCCCGGACAATGAGCAGTTCTTC.

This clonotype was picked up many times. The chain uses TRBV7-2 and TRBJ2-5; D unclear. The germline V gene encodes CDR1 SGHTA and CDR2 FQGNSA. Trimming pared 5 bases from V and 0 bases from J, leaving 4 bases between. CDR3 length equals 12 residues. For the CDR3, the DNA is TGTGCCAGCAGCATACACCAAGAGACCCAGTACTTC. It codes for CASSIHQETQYF.

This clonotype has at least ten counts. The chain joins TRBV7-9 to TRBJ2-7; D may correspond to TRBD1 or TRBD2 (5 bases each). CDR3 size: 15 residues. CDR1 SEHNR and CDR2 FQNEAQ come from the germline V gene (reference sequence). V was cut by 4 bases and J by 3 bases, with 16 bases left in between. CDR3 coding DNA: TGTGCCAGCAGCTCGCCGGGGCAGGGCAACTACGAGCAGTACTTC. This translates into CASSSPGQGNYEQYF.

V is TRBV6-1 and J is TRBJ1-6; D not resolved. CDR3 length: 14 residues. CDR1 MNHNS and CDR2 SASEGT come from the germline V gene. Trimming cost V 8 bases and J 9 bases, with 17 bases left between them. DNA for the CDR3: TGTGCCAGCTCTAAAGACGAAGAGGGTTCACCCCTCCACTTT. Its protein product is CASSKDEEGSPLHF.

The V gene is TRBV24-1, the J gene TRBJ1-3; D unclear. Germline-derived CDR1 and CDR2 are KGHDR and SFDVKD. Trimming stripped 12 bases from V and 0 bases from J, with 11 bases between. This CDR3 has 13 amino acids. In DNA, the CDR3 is TGTGCCGCCCTTGCTTGCTCTGGAAACACCATATATTTT. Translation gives CAALACSGNTIYF.

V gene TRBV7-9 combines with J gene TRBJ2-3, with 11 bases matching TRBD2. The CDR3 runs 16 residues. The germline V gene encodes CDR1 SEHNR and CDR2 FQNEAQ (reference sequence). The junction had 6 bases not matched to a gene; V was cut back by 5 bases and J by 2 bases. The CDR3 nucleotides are TGTGCCAGCAGCGTTCCGACTAGCGGGGCCACAGATACGCAGTATTTT. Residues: CASSVPTSGATDTQYF.

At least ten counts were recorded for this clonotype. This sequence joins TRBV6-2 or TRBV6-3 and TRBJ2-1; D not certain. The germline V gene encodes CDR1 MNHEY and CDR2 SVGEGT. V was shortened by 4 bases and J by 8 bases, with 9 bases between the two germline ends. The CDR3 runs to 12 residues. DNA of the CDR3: TGTGCCAGCAGTTTTGCGCCGGATGAGCAGTTCTTC. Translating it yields CASSFAPDEQFF.

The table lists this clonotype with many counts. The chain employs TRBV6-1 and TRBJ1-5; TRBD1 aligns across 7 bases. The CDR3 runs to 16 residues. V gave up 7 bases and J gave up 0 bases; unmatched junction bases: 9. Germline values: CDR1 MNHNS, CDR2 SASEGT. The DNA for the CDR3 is TGTGCCAGCACCCCCTGGGACAGCCATAGCAATCAGCCCCAGCATTTT. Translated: CASTPWDSHSNQPQHF.

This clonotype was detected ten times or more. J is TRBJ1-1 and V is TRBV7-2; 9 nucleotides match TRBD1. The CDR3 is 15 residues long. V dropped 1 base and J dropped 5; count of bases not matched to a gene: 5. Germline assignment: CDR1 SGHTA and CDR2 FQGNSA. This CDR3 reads CASSLGGQGRTEAFF. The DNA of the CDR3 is TGTGCCAGCAGCTTAGGGGGACAGGGAAGAACTGAAGCTTTCTTT.